This T cell receptor (beta chain) was sequenced in a study of immune evolution from preneoplasia to lung adenocarcinoma. TCRdb's copy holds only in-frame clones and misses some; the assay was immunoSEQ multiplex PCR. The sample yields around 11,000 clones, less than 85% seen once. Germline V gene sequence: CDR1 SGHRS, CDR2 YFSETQ. Trimming cost V 0 bases and J 4 bases, with 8 bases left between them. The CDR3 covers 14 residues. What was sequenced was FFPE minimally invasive lung adenocarcinoma tissue. The chain employs TRBV5-1 and TRBJ2-1; possibly TRBD1 for D (6 bases). The clonotype was recovered from a person aged 70 to 80 with lung adenocarcinoma. In DNA form, the CDR3 reads TGCGCCAGCAGCTTGGAACAGGGTTACAATGAGCAGTTCTTC. Translating gives CASSLEQGYNEQFF. Full variable domain (remainder filled in from reference TRBV5-1 and TRBJ2-1): KAGVTQTPRYLIKTRGQQVTLSCSPISGHRSVSWYQQTPGQGLQFLFEYFSETQRNKGNFPGRFSGRQFSNSRSEMNVSTLELGDSALYLCASSLEQGYNEQFFGPGTRLTVL.